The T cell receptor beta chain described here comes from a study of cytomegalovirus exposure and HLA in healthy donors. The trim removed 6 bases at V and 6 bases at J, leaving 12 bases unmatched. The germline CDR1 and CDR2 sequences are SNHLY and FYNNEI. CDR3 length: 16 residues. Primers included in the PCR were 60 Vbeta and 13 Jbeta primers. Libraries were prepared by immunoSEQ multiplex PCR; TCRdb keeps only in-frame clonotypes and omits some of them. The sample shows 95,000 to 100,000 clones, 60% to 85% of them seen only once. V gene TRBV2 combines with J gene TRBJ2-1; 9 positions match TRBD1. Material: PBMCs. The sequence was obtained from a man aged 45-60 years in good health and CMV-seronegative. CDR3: CASSLLGQGTPNEQFF. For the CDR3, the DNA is TGTGCCAGCAGCCTATTAGGACAGGGGACGCCCAATGAGCAGTTCTTC.